This T cell receptor (beta chain) comes out of a study of cytomegalovirus exposure and HLA in healthy donors. Across the study: The roughly 700 first-cohort repertoires shared a platform with the approximately 130 validation repertoires, as reported in a later analysis. Regarding the study as a whole: According to a subsequent analysis, TCR clusters identified in the first cohort showed a tendency to co-occur across the 120 or so validation repertoires.

Profiling relied on immunoSEQ multiplex PCR, and the TCRdb table lists in-frame clones only, not all of them. The sample lists some 330,000 clones, just over 85% seen once, with roughly 0.8% in the top ten. Of note for this clone: The antigen is unknown.

The donors were part of the approximately 120-subject validation cohort, which stood apart from the roughly 700-subject first cohort. The clonotype was recovered from a woman aged 18-29 years in good health and CMV-seronegative. Sequencing was carried out using PBMCs.

The CDR3 nucleotides read TGTGCCAGCAGGCCCGGGAACGAGGAAGGCACAGATACGCAGTATTTT. Translated, it gives CASRPGNEEGTDTQYF. The gene calls are TRBV27 and TRBJ2-3, with D tentatively TRBD2 (5 bases). CDR1 and CDR2 from the germline V gene are MNHEY and SMNVEV (reference sequence). The CDR3 runs to 16 residues. V lost 6 bases and J 1 base, leaving 17 bases between the germline ends.